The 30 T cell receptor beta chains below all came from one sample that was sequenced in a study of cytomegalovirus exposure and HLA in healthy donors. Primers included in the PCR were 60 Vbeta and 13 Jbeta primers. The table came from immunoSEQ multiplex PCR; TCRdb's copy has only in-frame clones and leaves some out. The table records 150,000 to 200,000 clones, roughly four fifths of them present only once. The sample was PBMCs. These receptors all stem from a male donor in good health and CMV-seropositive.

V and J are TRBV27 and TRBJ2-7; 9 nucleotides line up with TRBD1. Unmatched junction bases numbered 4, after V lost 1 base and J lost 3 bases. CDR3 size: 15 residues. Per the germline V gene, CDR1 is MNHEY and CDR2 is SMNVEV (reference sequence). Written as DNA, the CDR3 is TGTGCCAGCAGTTTATGGACAGGGGAGGACTACGAGCAGTACTTC. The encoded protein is CASSLWTGEDYEQYF.

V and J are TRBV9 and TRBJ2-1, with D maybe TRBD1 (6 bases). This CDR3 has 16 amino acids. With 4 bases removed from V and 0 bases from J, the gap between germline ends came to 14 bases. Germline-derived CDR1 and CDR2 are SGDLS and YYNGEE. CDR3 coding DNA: TGTGCCAGCAGCCCAACGGACAGCTCCTCCTACAATGAGCAGTTCTTC. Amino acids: CASSPTDSSSYNEQFF.

The CDR3 spells CASSPGTSGEQETQYF. In nucleotides, the CDR3 is TGCGCCAGCAGCCCCGGGACTAGCGGGGAGCAAGAGACCCAGTACTTC. V and J are TRBV5-1 and TRBJ2-5; 13 nucleotides line up with TRBD2. V lost 4 bases and J lost 2; bases outside the gene matches: 5. The CDR3 extends over 16 amino acids. Per the germline V gene, CDR1 is SGHRS and CDR2 is YFSETQ.

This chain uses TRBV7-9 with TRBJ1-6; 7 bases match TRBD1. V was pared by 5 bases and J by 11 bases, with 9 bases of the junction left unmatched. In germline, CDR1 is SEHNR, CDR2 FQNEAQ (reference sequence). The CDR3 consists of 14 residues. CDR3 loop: CASSHDRVFAPLHF. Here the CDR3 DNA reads TGTGCCAGCAGCCATGACAGGGTATTTGCACCCCTCCACTTT.

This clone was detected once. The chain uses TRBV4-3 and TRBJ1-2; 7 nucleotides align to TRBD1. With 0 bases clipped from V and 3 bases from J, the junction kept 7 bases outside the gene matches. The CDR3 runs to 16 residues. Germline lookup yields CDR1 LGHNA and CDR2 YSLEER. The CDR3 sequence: CASSQDSPGGDYGYTF. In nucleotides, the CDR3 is TGCGCCAGCAGCCAAGATTCCCCAGGGGGTGACTATGGCTACACCTTC.

In DNA form, the CDR3 reads TGTGCCAGTAACCGGGACAGGAACACTGAAGCTTTCTTT. Translating it yields CASNRDRNTEAFF. V and J are TRBV6-5 and TRBJ1-1; 7 bases map to TRBD1. CDR3 length: 13 residues. Losses at the gene ends were 9 bases for V and 1 base for J; bases not matched to a gene: 5. Germline V gene data show CDR1 as MNHEY and CDR2 as SVGAGI.

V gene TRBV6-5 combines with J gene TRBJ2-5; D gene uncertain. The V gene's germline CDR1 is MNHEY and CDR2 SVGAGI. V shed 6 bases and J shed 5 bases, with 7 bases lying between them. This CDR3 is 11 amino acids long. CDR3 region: CASRSYETQYF. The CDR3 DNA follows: TGTGCCAGCAGATCTTATGAGACCCAGTACTTC.

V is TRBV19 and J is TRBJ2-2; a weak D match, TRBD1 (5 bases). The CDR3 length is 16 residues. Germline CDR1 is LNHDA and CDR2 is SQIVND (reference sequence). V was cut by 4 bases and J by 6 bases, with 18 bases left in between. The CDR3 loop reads CASSNPLLRVAGELFF. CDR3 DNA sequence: TGTGCCAGTAGTAATCCCCTCCTCAGGGTTGCCGGGGAGCTGTTTTTT.

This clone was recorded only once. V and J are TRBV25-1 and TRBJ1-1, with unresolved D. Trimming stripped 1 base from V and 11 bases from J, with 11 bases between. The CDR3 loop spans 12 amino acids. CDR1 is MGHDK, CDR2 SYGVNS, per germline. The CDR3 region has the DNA TGTGCCAGCAGTGAATCGAACGTTGAGGCTTTCTTT. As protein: CASSESNVEAFF.

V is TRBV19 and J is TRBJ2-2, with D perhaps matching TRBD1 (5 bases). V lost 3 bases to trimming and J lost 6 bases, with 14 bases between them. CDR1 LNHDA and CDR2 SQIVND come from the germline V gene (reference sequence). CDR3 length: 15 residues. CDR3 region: CASSILTAYAGELFF. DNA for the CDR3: TGTGCCAGTAGTATTTTGACAGCCTACGCCGGGGAGCTGTTTTTT.

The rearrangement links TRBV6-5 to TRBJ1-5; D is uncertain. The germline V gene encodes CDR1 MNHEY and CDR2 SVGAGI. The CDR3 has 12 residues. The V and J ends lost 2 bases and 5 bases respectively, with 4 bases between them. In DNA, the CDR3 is TGTGCCAGCAGTTACGGAGATCAGCCCCAGCATTTT. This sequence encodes CASSYGDQPQHF.

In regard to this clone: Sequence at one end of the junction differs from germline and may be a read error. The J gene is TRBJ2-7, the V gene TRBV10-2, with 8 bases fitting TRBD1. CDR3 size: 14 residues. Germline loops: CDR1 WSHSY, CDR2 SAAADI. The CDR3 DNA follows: TGCGCCAGCACCCTGACAGGGGCTCTTTACGGGCAGTACTTC. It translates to CASTLTGALYGQYF.

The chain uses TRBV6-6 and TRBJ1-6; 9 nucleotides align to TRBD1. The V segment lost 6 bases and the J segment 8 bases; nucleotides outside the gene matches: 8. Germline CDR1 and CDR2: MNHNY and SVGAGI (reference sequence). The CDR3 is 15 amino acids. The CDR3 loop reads CASSQTGGEHSPLHF. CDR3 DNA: TGTGCCAGCAGCCAGACAGGGGGGGAACATTCACCCCTCCACTTT.

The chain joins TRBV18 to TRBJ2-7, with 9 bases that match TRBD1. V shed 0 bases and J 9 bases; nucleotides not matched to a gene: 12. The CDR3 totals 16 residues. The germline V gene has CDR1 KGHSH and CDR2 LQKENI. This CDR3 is CASSPPNPGQGLGQYF. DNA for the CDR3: TGTGCCAGCTCACCACCTAATCCGGGACAGGGTCTGGGGCAGTACTTC.

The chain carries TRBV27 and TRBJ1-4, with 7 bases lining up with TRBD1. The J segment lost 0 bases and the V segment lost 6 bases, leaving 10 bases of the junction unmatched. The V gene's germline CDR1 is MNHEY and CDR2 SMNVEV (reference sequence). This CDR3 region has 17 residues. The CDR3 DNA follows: TGTGCCAGCAGCCTTCGACAGGGACGAACAACTAATGAAAAACTGTTTTTT. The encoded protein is CASSLRQGRTTNEKLFF. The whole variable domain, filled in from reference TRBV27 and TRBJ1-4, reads EAQVTQNPRYLITVTGKKLTVTCSQNMNHEYMSWYRQDPGLGLRQIYYSMNVEVTDKGDVPEGYKVSRKEKRNFPLILESPSPNQTSLYFCASSLRQGRTTNEKLFFGSGTQLSVL.

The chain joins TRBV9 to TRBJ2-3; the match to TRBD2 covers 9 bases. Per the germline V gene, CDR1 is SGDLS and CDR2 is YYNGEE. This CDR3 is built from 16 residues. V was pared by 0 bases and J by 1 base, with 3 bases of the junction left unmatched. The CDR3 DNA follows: TGTGCCAGCAGCGTAGAAGCTAGCGGGGGCACAGATACGCAGTATTTT. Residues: CASSVEASGGTDTQYF.

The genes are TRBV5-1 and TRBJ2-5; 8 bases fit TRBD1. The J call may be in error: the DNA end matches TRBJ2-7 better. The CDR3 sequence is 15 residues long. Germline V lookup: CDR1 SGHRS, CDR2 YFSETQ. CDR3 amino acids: CASSLGGQGASEQYF. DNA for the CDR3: TGCGCCAGCAGCTTGGGTGGACAGGGTGCCTCCGAGCAGTACTTC.

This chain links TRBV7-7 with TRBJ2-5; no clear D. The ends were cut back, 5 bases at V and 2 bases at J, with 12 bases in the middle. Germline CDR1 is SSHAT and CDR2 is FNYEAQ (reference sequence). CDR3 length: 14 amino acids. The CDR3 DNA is TGTGCCAGCAGCGCAACATGGCAGCAAGAGACCCAGTACTTC. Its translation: CASSATWQQETQYF.

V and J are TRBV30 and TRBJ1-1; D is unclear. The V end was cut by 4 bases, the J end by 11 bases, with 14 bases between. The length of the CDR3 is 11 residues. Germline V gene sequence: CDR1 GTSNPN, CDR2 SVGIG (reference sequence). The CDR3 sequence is CAWNLATRAFF. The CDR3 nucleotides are TGTGCCTGGAATTTGGCGACTCGCGCTTTCTTT.

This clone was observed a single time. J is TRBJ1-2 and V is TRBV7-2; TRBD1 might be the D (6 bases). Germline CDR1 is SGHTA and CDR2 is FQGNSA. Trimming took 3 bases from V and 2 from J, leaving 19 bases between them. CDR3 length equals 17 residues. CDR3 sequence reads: CASSLGAGQATNYGYTF. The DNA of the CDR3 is TGTGCCAGCAGCTTGGGGGCGGGTCAGGCGACGAACTATGGCTACACCTTC.

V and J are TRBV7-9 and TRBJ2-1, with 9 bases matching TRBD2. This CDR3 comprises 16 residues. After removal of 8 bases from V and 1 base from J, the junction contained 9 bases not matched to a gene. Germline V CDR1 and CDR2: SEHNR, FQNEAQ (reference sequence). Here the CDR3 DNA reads TGTGCCAGCGCTCCCTTGACTAGCGGATCCTACAATGAGCAGTTCTTC. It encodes CASAPLTSGSYNEQFF.

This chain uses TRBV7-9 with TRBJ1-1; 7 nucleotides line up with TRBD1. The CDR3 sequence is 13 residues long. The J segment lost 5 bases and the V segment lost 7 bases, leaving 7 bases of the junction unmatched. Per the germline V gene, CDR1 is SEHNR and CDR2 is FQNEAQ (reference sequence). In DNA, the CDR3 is TGTGCCAGCACGGACAGGACGGGAACTGAAGCTTTCTTT. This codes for CASTDRTGTEAFF.

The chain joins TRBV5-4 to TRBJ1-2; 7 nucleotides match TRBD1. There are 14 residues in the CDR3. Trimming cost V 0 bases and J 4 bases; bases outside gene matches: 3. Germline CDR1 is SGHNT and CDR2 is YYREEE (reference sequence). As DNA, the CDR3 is TGTGCCAGCAGCTTGGGGGACAGCGGCTATGGCTACACCTTC. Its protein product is CASSLGDSGYGYTF. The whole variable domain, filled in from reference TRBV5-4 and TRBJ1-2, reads ETGVTQSPTHLIKTRGQQVTLRCSSQSGHNTVSWYQQALGQGPQFIFQYYREEENGRGNFPPRFSGLQFPNYSSELNVNALELDDSALYLCASSLGDSGYGYTFGSGTRLTVV.

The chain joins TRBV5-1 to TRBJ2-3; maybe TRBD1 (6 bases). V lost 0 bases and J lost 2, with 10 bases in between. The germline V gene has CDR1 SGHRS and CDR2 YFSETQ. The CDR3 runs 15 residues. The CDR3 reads CASSLAGAITDTQYF. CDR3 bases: TGCGCCAGCAGCTTGGCAGGGGCCATCACAGATACGCAGTATTTT.

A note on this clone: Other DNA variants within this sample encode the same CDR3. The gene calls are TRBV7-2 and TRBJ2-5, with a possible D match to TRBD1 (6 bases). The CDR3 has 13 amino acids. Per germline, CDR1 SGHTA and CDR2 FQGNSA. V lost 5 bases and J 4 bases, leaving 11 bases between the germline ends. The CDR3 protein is CASSPPRGETQYF. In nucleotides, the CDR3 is TGTGCCAGCAGCCCCCCCAGGGGAGAGACCCAGTACTTC.

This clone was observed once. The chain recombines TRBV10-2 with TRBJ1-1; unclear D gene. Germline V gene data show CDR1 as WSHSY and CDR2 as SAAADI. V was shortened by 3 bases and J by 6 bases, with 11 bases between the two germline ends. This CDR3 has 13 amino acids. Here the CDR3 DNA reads TGCGCCAGCAGTGAATACAACCTCGCTGAAGCTTTCTTT. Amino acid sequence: CASSEYNLAEAFF.

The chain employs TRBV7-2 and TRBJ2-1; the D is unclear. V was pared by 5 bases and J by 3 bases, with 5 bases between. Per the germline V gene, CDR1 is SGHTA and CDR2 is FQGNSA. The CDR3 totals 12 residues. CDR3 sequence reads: CASSQIYNEQFF. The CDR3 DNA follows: TGTGCCAGCAGCCAGATCTACAATGAGCAGTTCTTC.

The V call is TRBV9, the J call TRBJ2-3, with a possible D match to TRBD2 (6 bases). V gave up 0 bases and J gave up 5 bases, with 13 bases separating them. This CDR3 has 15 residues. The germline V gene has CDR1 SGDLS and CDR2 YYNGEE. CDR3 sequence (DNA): TGTGCCAGCAGCGTAGAGGGGCGGGATGGAGATACGCAGTATTTT. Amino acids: CASSVEGRDGDTQYF.

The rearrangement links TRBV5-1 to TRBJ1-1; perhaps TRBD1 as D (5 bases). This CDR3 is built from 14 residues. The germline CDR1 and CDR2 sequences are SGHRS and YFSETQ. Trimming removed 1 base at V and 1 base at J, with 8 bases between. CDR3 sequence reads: CASSLQGRNTEAFF. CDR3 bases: TGCGCCAGCAGCTTGCAGGGAAGGAACACTGAAGCTTTCTTT.

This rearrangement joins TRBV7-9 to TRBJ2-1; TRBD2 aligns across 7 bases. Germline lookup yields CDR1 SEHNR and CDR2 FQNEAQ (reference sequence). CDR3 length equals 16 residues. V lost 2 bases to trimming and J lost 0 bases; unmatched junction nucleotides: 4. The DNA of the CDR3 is TGTGCCAGCAGCTTACTAGCGGAGAGCTCCTACAATGAGCAGTTCTTC. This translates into CASSLLAESSYNEQFF.